The clone carrying this TCR beta chain was counted a few times. The antigen is undetermined. Germline assignment: CDR1 MNHNS and CDR2 SASEGT. J was trimmed by 8 bases and V by 4 bases; bases with no gene match: 6. CDR3 length: 14 amino acids. TCRdb analysed the reads with MiXCR anew, one entry per CDR3 protein. The sample has some 940,000 distinct CDR3 sequences; around 32% are singletons. This sample stems from a study of T cell repertoires in cytomegalovirus infection. The starting material was cultured CD8+ T cells from PBMCs, obtained from culture after CMV antigen stimulation. This TCR came from a human donor in good health (CMV status not recorded). Some clones in this sample may be carry-over from other donors' samples. The chain couples TRBV6-1 to TRBJ2-1, with TRBD1 matching over 9 bases. The CDR3 region is CASSGGQGLDEQFF. DNA for the CDR3: TGTGCCAGCAGTGGGGGACAGGGATTGGATGAGCAGTTCTTC.